One and the same sample provided the 17 T cell receptor beta chains below, sequenced in a study of T-cell reconstitution after alpha-beta-depleted transplantation in children. Preparation of the TCRbeta library involved a method that used unique molecular identifiers. TCRdb itself ran the PCR reads through MiXCR, one entry per CDR3 protein. The table lists fewer than 550,000 distinct CDR3 sequences, 9.5% to 12% of them singletons. The sample in question was PBMCs, mostly from graft donor cells, obtained 180 days after TCRalphabeta/CD19-depleted stem cell transplant. These receptors originate from a female patient aged 2 to 10 who had a stem cell transplant for aplastic anemia, so the T cells may come from the graft donor.

CDR3 loop: CSARTTETQYF. CDR3 DNA sequence: TGCAGTGCTCGGACGACAGAGACCCAGTACTTC. The V gene is TRBV20-1, the J gene TRBJ2-5; D gene ambiguous. V lost 5 bases to trimming and J lost 4 bases, with 8 bases between them. Germline V CDR1 and CDR2: DFQATT, SNEGSKA (reference sequence). This CDR3 region has 11 residues.

This clonotype has a handful of counts. This rearrangement joins TRBV15 to TRBJ1-2; 7 nucleotides agree with TRBD1. The CDR3 is 14 amino acids. With V trimmed by 3 bases and J by 8 bases, 9 bases remained unmatched. CDR1 is LNHNV and CDR2 is YYDKDF in the germline V gene (reference sequence). The CDR3 nucleotides read TGTGCCACCAGCAGGCGACAGGGAACCTACGGCTACACCTTC. Its protein is CATSRRQGTYGYTF.

The chain has TRBV7-9 and TRBJ2-4, with D uncertain. With 0 bases removed from V and 5 bases from J, the gap between germline ends came to 8 bases. The CDR3 covers 14 residues. Per the germline V gene, CDR1 is SEHNR and CDR2 is FQNEAQ (reference sequence). This chain's CDR3 is CASSLAQPENIQYF. As DNA, the CDR3 is TGTGCCAGCAGCTTAGCCCAGCCCGAAAACATTCAGTACTTC.

This sequence joins TRBV14 and TRBJ2-7, with 7 bases identical to TRBD1. Trimming at V came to 4 bases and at J to 2 bases, leaving 11 bases not matched to a gene. Germline V lookup: CDR1 SGHDN, CDR2 FVKESK. The CDR3 length is 16 residues. CDR3 sequence: CASSRTGDSPTYEQYF. CDR3 nucleotide sequence: TGTGCCAGCAGCCGGACCGGGGACAGCCCCACCTACGAGCAGTACTTC.

This chain joins TRBV28 and TRBJ2-1; TRBD2 aligns across 7 bases. V dropped 5 bases and J dropped 0; count of bases not matched to a gene: 4. Germline CDR1 is MDHEN and CDR2 is SYDVKM. The CDR3 has 15 residues. The CDR3 DNA is TGTGCCAGCAGTCCTGGGGGGGGCTCCTACAATGAGCAGTTCTTC. Translating it yields CASSPGGGSYNEQFF.

The table lists this clonotype with a few counts. V is TRBV7-2 and J is TRBJ2-7; D is unresolved. Germline assignment: CDR1 SGHTA and CDR2 FQGNSA. V lost 1 base and J lost 7, with 5 bases in between. CDR3 length: 11 amino acids. Here the CDR3 DNA reads TGTGCCAGCAGCTTAGGTGTGGAGCAGTACGTC. Translation: CASSLGVEQYV.

This clonotype was counted between two and nine times. The chain is built from TRBV4-3 and TRBJ2-7, with 7 bases aligning to TRBD2. From germline, CDR1 is LGHNA and CDR2 YSLEER. There are 13 residues in the CDR3. Unmatched junction bases numbered 6, after V lost 3 bases and J lost 7 bases. For the CDR3, the DNA is TGCGCCAGCAGCCATGCGGGAGTGGGGGAGCAGTACTTC. Its translation: CASSHAGVGEQYF.

Many counts were recorded for this clonotype. This chain connects TRBV28 to TRBJ1-2; 9 bases fit TRBD1. The germline V gene has CDR1 MDHEN and CDR2 SYDVKM. The CDR3 is made up of 15 amino acids. V shed 2 bases, J shed 3 bases, and the junction held 4 bases outside the gene matches. This chain's CDR3 is CASSLLGQGYYGYTF. The DNA of the CDR3 is TGTGCCAGCAGTTTACTGGGACAGGGTTACTATGGCTACACCTTC.

V gene TRBV28 combines with J gene TRBJ1-1; no firm D call. CDR1 is MDHEN, CDR2 SYDVKM, per germline. V gave up 1 base and J gave up 1 base, with 7 bases separating them. The CDR3 is made up of 14 amino acids. CDR3 in amino acids: CASSLYFRNTEAFF. CDR3 sequence (DNA): TGTGCCAGCAGTTTATATTTCCGGAACACTGAAGCTTTCTTT.

This clonotype was detected only a few times. The gene calls are TRBV15 and TRBJ2-2; D perhaps matches TRBD2 (6 bases). V was shortened by 1 base and J by 4 bases, with 10 bases between the two germline ends. The CDR3 totals 15 residues. The germline V gene has CDR1 LNHNV and CDR2 YYDKDF (reference sequence). The CDR3 DNA reads TGTGCCACCAGCAGAGGCGGAGGGTTCACCGGGGAGCTGTTTTTT. Amino acid sequence: CATSRGGGFTGELFF.

This clonotype was found a few times. This sequence joins TRBV7-9 and TRBJ2-3; maybe TRBD2 (6 bases). Trimming took off 3 bases at V and 4 bases at J, with 14 bases between the two ends. The CDR3 is made up of 15 amino acids. Germline V gene data show CDR1 as SEHNR and CDR2 as FQNEAQ (reference sequence). The CDR3 here is CASSLGGGPSDTQYF. CDR3 nucleotide sequence: TGTGCCAGCAGCTTGGGAGGAGGGCCGTCAGATACGCAGTATTTT.

The chain links TRBV12-3 or TRBV12-4 to TRBJ2-3; no reliable D call. The CDR3 loop spans 13 amino acids. V was trimmed by 0 bases and J by 4 bases, leaving 5 bases between them. This CDR3 is CASSLAKPDTQYF. CDR3 nucleotide sequence: TGTGCCAGCAGTTTAGCGAAACCAGATACGCAGTATTTT.

This clonotype has a handful of counts. Here the CDR3 reads CSARDASSSLYNEQFF. CDR3 sequence (DNA): TGCAGTGCTAGAGATGCGTCTAGCTCCCTTTACAATGAGCAGTTCTTC. V gene TRBV20-1 combines with J gene TRBJ2-1; the D gene is possibly TRBD2 (5 bases). The CDR3 length is 16 residues. V was cut by 0 bases and J by 4 bases, with 16 bases left in between. Germline CDR1 is DFQATT and CDR2 is SNEGSKA (reference sequence).

In this sample, this clonotype turned up a few times. The V call is TRBV7-9, the J call TRBJ1-1; D perhaps matches TRBD1 (5 bases). Germline-derived CDR1 and CDR2 are SEHNR and FQNEAQ (reference sequence). CDR3 size: 12 residues. Trimming took 4 bases from V and 10 from J, leaving 13 bases between them. The CDR3 is CASSSRDGGAFF. CDR3 DNA: TGTGCCAGCAGCTCGCGGGACGGCGGAGCTTTCTTT.

About this clonotype itself: Germline and junction disagree at one end, which may indicate a read error. The CDR3 DNA follows: TGTGCCAGCGGTTTGGGGGGCTCAGTTTTCTTT. Its translation is CASGLGGSVFF. The V gene is TRBV12-3 or TRBV12-4, the J gene TRBJ1-1, with D perhaps matching TRBD1 (6 bases). The CDR3 spans 11 residues.

This clonotype has ten or more counts. The chain couples TRBV10-3 to TRBJ1-1; no reliable D call. Germline values: CDR1 ENHRY, CDR2 SYGVKD. CDR3 size: 13 residues. V was cut by 2 bases and J by 1 base, with 5 bases left in between. The CDR3 DNA reads TGTGCCATCAGTGAGAGGCGGAACACTGAAGCTTTCTTT. Protein sequence: CAISERRNTEAFF.

This clonotype has just a few counts. CDR3 loop: CASSQADHLTSGSYEQYF. CDR3 DNA: TGTGCCAGCAGCCAAGCCGACCACTTGACTAGCGGGAGCTACGAGCAGTACTTC. V is TRBV4-2 and J is TRBJ2-7, with 12 bases fitting TRBD2. The CDR3 covers 18 residues. The V gene end was trimmed by 1 base and the J gene end by 3 bases; junction bases not matched to a gene: 10. Germline loops: CDR1 LGHNA, CDR2 YNFKEQ.